This paragraph reports one T cell receptor (beta chain). This specimen belongs to a study of blood T cell repertoires in COVID-19. The wider study: Samples taken during acute and convalescent COVID-19 were collected in the United States, Italy and Spain. PBMCs, B-cell-depleted T cells, or T cells were the source of the cDNA or gDNA that made up the material.

The repertoire was sequenced with immunoSEQ multiplex PCR; TCRdb's copy has only in-frame clones and lacks some. Of approximately 300,000 clones listed, 80% to 95% were seen once; the top ten hold roughly 7%. The CDR3 runs 14 residues. Per the germline V gene, CDR1 is SNHLY and CDR2 is FYNNEI. J gave up 3 bases and V 6 bases, and 4 bases lay outside the gene matches. Followed over time, Seattle patients had been enrolled while infection was active. The genes are TRBV2 and TRBJ2-3; the match to TRBD1 covers 9 bases. Sample: peripheral blood. The sequence came from a woman aged 25 to 39 with COVID-19, enrolled during active disease. The CDR3 bases are TGTGCCAGCAGGAGACAGGGGGTGACAGATACGCAGTATTTT. Its protein is CASRRQGVTDTQYF.